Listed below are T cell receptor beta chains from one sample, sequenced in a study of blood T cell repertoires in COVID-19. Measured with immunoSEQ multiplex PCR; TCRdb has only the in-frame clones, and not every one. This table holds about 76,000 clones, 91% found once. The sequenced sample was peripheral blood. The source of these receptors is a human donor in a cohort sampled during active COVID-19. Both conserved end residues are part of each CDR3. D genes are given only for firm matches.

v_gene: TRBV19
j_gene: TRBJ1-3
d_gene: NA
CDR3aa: CASSIAGYSGNTIYF

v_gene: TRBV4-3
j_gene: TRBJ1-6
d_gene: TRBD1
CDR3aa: CASSQAGGSRSPLHF

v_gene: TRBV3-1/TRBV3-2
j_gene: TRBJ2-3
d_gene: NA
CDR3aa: CASKGSDTDTQYF

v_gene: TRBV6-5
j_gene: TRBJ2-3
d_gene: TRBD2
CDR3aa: CASSRDYTDTQYF

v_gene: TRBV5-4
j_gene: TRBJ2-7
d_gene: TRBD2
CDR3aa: CASSLPGLAGYEQYF

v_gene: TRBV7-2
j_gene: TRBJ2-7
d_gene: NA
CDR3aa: CASSLDGTYEQYF

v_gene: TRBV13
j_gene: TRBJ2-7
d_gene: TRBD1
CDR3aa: CASSLQGEISYEQYF

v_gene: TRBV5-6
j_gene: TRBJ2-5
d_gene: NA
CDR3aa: CASSQYQVQETQYF

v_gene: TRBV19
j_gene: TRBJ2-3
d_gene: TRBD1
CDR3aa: CASSVRDRGRDTQYF

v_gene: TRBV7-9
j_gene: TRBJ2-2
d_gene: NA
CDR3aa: CASSLMQGFGGELFF

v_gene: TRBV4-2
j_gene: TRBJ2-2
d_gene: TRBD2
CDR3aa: CASTRLAGGTGELFF

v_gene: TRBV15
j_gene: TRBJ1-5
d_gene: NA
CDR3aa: CATSTENGQPQHF

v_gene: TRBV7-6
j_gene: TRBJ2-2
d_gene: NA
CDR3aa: CASSLALVFANGELFF

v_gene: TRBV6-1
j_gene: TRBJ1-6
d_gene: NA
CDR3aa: CASSASTGPYNSPLHF

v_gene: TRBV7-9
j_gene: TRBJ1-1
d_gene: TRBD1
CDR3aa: CASETQATGGTEAFF

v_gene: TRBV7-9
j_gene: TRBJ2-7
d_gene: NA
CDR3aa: CASQGTSYEQYF

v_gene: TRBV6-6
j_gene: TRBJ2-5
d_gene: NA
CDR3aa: CASSFPRGVQETQYF

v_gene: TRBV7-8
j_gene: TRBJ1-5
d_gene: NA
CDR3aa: CASSLMTGNQPQHF

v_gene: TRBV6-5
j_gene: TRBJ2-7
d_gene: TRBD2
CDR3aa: CASRAGPGYEQYF

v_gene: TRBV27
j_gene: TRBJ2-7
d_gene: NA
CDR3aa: CASSLWGGYEQYF

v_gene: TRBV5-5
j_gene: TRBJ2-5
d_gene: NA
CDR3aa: CASRSQETQYF

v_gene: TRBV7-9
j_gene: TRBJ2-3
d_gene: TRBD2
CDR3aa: CASRGGLAGFTDTQYF

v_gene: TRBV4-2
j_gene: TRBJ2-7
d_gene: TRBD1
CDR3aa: CASSQVDREYEQYF

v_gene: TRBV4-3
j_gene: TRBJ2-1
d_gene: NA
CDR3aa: CASSHQGGDEQFF

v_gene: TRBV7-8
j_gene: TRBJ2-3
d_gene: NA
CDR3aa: CASAFRDTQYF

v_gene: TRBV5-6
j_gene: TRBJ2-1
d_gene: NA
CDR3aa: CASSLASLGEQFF

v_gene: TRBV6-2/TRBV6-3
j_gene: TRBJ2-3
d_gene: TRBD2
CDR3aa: CASSLSSGGTDTQYF

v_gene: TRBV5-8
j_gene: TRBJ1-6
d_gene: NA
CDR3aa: CASSPGVSPLHF

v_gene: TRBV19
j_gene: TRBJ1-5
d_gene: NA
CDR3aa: CASRSFYSNQPQHF

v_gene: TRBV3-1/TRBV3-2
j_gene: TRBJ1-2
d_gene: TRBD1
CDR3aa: CASSQATGDYGYTF

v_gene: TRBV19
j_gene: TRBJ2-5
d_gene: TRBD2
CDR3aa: CASSETSGTQETQYF

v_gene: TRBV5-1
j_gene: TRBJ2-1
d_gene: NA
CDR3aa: CASSQGLDRWNNEQFF

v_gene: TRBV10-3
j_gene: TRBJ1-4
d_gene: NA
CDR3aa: CAISESEAYDYEKLFF

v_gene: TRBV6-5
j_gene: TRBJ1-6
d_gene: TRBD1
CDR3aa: CASSRPRQGNSPLHF

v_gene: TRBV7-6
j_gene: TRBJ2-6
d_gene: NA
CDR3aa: CASSLLQGYGANVLTF

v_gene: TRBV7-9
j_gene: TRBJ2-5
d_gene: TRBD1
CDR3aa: CASSLGDRGPQETQYF

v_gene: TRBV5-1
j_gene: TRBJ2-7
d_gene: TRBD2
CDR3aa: CASSFLAGGFYEQYF

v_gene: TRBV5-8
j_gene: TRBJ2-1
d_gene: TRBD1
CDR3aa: CASSIRQGASYNEQFF

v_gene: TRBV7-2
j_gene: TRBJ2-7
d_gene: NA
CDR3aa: CASSFSGGQTYEQYF

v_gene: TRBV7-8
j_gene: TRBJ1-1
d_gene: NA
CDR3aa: CASSPRGVRSEAFF